This is a list of T cell receptor beta chains from one sample in a study of response to subunit inactivated influenza vaccine. MiXCR, applied by TCRdb to the RT-PCR reads, yields one record per CDR3 protein. The sample contains 300,000 to 350,000 distinct CDR3 sequences, around 22% of which appear only once. The source was PBMCs from blood, collected approximately 22 months after vaccination. These receptors came from a man in his fifties or sixties who received an inactivated influenza vaccine. The CDR3 runs from the conserved cysteine through the conserved F or W. D genes are given only for firm matches. Clone size, where shown, is once, few, many, or a class for clones that have expanded.

j_call | clone_size | d_call | v_call | cdr3_nt | cdr3_aa
TRBJ2-2 | few | TRBD2 | TRBV30 | TGTGCCTGGAGTGTTCCGACTAGCGGGAGGGTACGAACCGGGGAGCTGTTTTTT | CAWSVPTSGRVRTGELFF
TRBJ1-5 | NA | NA | TRBV12-3/TRBV12-4 | TGTGCCAGCAGCGAGGGCGGGGGTGGCCAGCCCCAGCATTTT | CASSEGGGGQPQHF
TRBJ2-4 | NA | NA | TRBV5-1 | TGCGCCAGCAGCTTGGAAGGGTTCAAAAACGTTCAGTACTTC | CASSLEGFKNVQYF
TRBJ1-6 | NA | NA | TRBV27 | TGTGCCAGCAGTTTAAGGGTCGGGAATTCACCCCTCCACTTT | CASSLRVGNSPLHF
TRBJ1-2 | few | NA | TRBV5-6 | TGTGCCAGCAGCTCCGGCTTTCGGGGGAACGGCTACACCTTC | CASSSGFRGNGYTF
TRBJ1-1 | NA | NA | TRBV20-1 | TGCAGTGCTAGAGATGTAGAAGGGCGAGCTTTCTTT | CSARDVEGRAFF
TRBJ2-3 | few | TRBD1 | TRBV5-1 | TGCGCCAGCAGCGTGGGACAGGGATTAGATACGCAGTATTTT | CASSVGQGLDTQYF
TRBJ2-5 | few | TRBD1 | TRBV7-2 | TGTGCCAGCAGCCGGAACAGGGGTATGCTGGGAGAGACCCAGTACTTC | CASSRNRGMLGETQYF
TRBJ1-5 | many | TRBD1 | TRBV15 | TGTGCCACCAGCAACAGGGGACCGGGGGAACAGCCCCAGCATTTT | CATSNRGPGEQPQHF
TRBJ2-7 | NA | NA | TRBV20-1 | TGCAGTGCTAAGGACGGACGGAGCTCCTACGAGCAGTACTTC | CSAKDGRSSYEQYF
TRBJ2-3 | few | NA | TRBV12-3/TRBV12-4 | TGTGCCAGCAGTCCATCCAGAACCTACACAGATACGCAGTATTTT | CASSPSRTYTDTQYF
TRBJ2-5 | few | TRBD2 | TRBV7-2 | TGTGCCAGCAGCCGAAAGGTGGCGGGACTACAAGAGACCCAGTACTTC | CASSRKVAGLQETQYF
TRBJ1-6 | NA | TRBD1 | TRBV19 | TGTGCCAGCAATCCGGGACAGGGCCTCAGTTCACCCCTCCACTTT | CASNPGQGLSSPLHF
TRBJ1-6 | few | NA | TRBV5-1 | TGCGCCAGCAGCCTAGACGGGAATAGGGTCCGACCCCTCCACTTT | CASSLDGNRVRPLHF
TRBJ1-6 | many | TRBD1 | TRBV20-1 | TGCAGTGCTAGAGAGACAGGGAATTCACCCCTCCACTTT | CSARETGNSPLHF
TRBJ1-1 | few | TRBD1 | TRBV18 | TGTGCCAGCTCACCGGGACAGGCGACGAACACTGAAGCTTTCTTT | CASSPGQATNTEAFF
TRBJ2-7 | few | NA | TRBV28 | TGTGCCAGCAGTCCGAGAGGGACGGCTGGGGACGAGCAGTACTTC | CASSPRGTAGDEQYF
TRBJ1-5 | few | TRBD1 | TRBV3-1 | TGTGCCAGCAGCCCTGGGACAGGGCCAAGCAATCAGCCCCAGCATTTT | CASSPGTGPSNQPQHF
TRBJ1-4 | NA | NA | TRBV4-3 | TGCGCCAGCAGCCAAGATCTGGGGACTACTAATGAAAAACTGTTTTTT | CASSQDLGTTNEKLFF
TRBJ2-5 | NA | NA | TRBV20-1 | TGCAGTGCTAGAGGCGCACACGGGCAAGAGACCCAGTACTTC | CSARGAHGQETQYF
TRBJ1-6 | NA | NA | TRBV5-1 | TGCGCCAGCAGCTTGGGCGGGACAAGATATTCACCCCTCCACTTT | CASSLGGTRYSPLHF
TRBJ1-4 | few | NA | TRBV12-3/TRBV12-4 | TGTGCCAGCAGGCGGGGGACTAGTGGGGAAAAACTGTTTTTT | CASRRGTSGEKLFF
TRBJ1-1 | NA | NA | TRBV6-5 | TGTGCCAGCAGTTATTCGGGGCTGGGCACTGAAGCTTTCTTT | CASSYSGLGTEAFF
TRBJ2-7 | few | NA | TRBV7-8 | TGTGCCAGCAGCTTAAGATTGGGGACTCACGAGCAGTACTTC | CASSLRLGTHEQYF
TRBJ1-5 | few | TRBD1 | TRBV2 | TGTGCCAGCAGACCCGGGGACAGGGAGGGCAATCAGCCCCAGCATTTT | CASRPGDREGNQPQHF
TRBJ2-3 | NA | NA | TRBV6-5 | TGTGCCAGCAGTTACGTTAGCGGAGGCACAGATACGCAGTATTTT | CASSYVSGGTDTQYF
TRBJ1-1 | NA | NA | TRBV6-2/TRBV6-3 | TGTGCCAGCAAGGAAAGAAGTCTGAGGAACACTGAAGCTTTCTTT | CASKERSLRNTEAFF
TRBJ1-4 | NA | NA | TRBV7-9 | TGTGCCAGCAGCTTAACACTCAGGGGATCTGAAAAACTGTTTTTT | CASSLTLRGSEKLFF
TRBJ1-1 | NA | NA | TRBV10-3 | TGTGCCATCACCACGGACAGGAACACTGAAGCTTTCTTT | CAITTDRNTEAFF
TRBJ2-1 | many | TRBD2 | TRBV12-3/TRBV12-4 | TGTGCCAGCAGTTTAGCGACCGGGGGACTAGCGGGAGGGGTAGGCTACAATGAGCAGTTCTTC | CASSLATGGLAGGVGYNEQFF
TRBJ2-4 | NA | NA | TRBV25-1 | TGTGCCAGCAGTGAATCAAAGGTAGCCAAAAACATTCAGTACTTC | CASSESKVAKNIQYF
TRBJ1-2 | many | NA | TRBV7-2 | TGTGCCAGCAGCTTAGGAGACCATGGCTACACCTTC | CASSLGDHGYTF
TRBJ1-6 | few | TRBD1 | TRBV18 | TGTGCCAGCTCACCAGCGACAGGGTCTAATTCACCCCTCCACTTT | CASSPATGSNSPLHF
TRBJ1-5 | many | NA | TRBV7-2 | TGTGCCAGCAGCTTAGGGGTGACTGGCAATCAGCCCCAGCATTTT | CASSLGVTGNQPQHF
TRBJ2-4 | few | NA | TRBV6-1 | TGTGCCAGCAGTGAAGTACGTCAGGCCAAAAACATTCAGTACTTC | CASSEVRQAKNIQYF
TRBJ1-1 | NA | TRBD1 | TRBV20-1 | TGCAGTGCTAGAGTTTGGACAGGTAACACTGAAGCTTTCTTT | CSARVWTGNTEAFF
TRBJ2-7 | NA | NA | TRBV6-1 | TGTGCCAGCAGTGCCTTTAACCCTCAGGGTTTCTACGAGCAGTACTTC | CASSAFNPQGFYEQYF
TRBJ2-4 | NA | TRBD2 | TRBV11-2 | TGTGCCAGCAGCTCCGGGGGGATTTGGACCAAAAACATTCAGTACTTC | CASSSGGIWTKNIQYF
TRBJ1-1 | NA | NA | TRBV11-2 | TGTGCCAGCAGCTTTAAGGGAGGTGTTGTTGAAGCTTTCTTT | CASSFKGGVVEAFF
TRBJ2-7 | NA | TRBD1 | TRBV11-2 | TGTGCCAGCAGCTTTGACAGGGAACCAACCTACGAGCAGTACTTC | CASSFDREPTYEQYF
TRBJ2-7 | once | NA | TRBV10-3 | TGTGCCATCAGTGCACGGGTCGGAGTGTCAGGGGACGAGCAGTACTTC | CAISARVGVSGDEQYF
TRBJ2-3 | NA | NA | TRBV7-6 | TGTGCCAGCAGCTTCCAGGGGCATACGCAGTATTTT | CASSFQGHTQYF
TRBJ1-5 | few | NA | TRBV4-2 | TGTGCCAGCAGCCACAACCACCAGGGGAATCAGCCCCAGCATTTT | CASSHNHQGNQPQHF
TRBJ1-3 | NA | TRBD1 | TRBV7-2 | TGTGCCAGCAGCTGGACAGGGGTCTCTGGAAACACCATATATTTT | CASSWTGVSGNTIYF
TRBJ2-7 | few | NA | TRBV6-2/TRBV6-3 | TGTGCCAGCAGTTACCCCGCCAGGGCGAGCGAGCAGTACTTC | CASSYPARASEQYF